The rows below give T cell receptor beta chains drawn from one sample of a study of cytomegalovirus exposure and HLA in healthy donors. TCRdb's copy holds only in-frame clones and misses some; the assay was immunoSEQ multiplex PCR. The sample holds 150,000 to 200,000 clones, 70% to 90% seen once. Material: PBMCs. The receptor source for this set is a woman between 18 and 29 years old in good health and CMV-seronegative. Each CDR3 is given with its conserved first and last residue. Fields, in order: J gene, V gene, D gene, clone size, CDR3 length, CDR3 protein, CDR3 DNA. D genes are given only for firm matches. Expanded clones are given a class, and other clones once, few, many or no size at all.

J gene: TRBJ2-2; V gene: TRBV9; D gene: NA; clone size: NA; CDR3 length: 13; CDR3 protein: CASTQGVTGELFF; CDR3 DNA: TGTGCCAGCACCCAAGGGGTGACCGGGGAGCTGTTTTTT
J gene: TRBJ2-2; V gene: TRBV11-2; D gene: NA; clone size: NA; CDR3 length: 15; CDR3 protein: CASSRTWGNTGELFF; CDR3 DNA: TGTGCCAGCAGCAGGACATGGGGTAACACCGGGGAGCTGTTTTTT
J gene: TRBJ1-1; V gene: TRBV5-1; D gene: TRBD1; clone size: NA; CDR3 length: 15; CDR3 protein: CASSQEDRLNTEAFF; CDR3 DNA: TGCGCCAGCAGCCAGGAGGACAGGTTGAACACTGAAGCTTTCTTT
J gene: TRBJ1-6; V gene: TRBV6-1; D gene: TRBD1; clone size: NA; CDR3 length: 14; CDR3 protein: CASRETGVSSPLHF; CDR3 DNA: TGTGCCAGCAGAGAGACAGGGGTTAGTTCACCCCTCCACTTT
J gene: TRBJ2-1; V gene: TRBV19; D gene: NA; clone size: once; CDR3 length: 14; CDR3 protein: CASKPGSGGHEQFF; CDR3 DNA: TGTGCCAGCAAGCCGGGATCGGGGGGCCATGAGCAGTTCTTC
J gene: TRBJ2-7; V gene: TRBV7-9; D gene: TRBD2; clone size: NA; CDR3 length: 15; CDR3 protein: CASSLAGGEPYEQYF; CDR3 DNA: TGTGCCAGCAGCTTGGCGGGGGGTGAACCTTACGAGCAGTACTTC
J gene: TRBJ2-7; V gene: TRBV19; D gene: TRBD2; clone size: NA; CDR3 length: 14; CDR3 protein: CASSISGVAYEQYF; CDR3 DNA: TGTGCCAGTAGTATTAGCGGGGTTGCCTACGAGCAGTACTTC
J gene: TRBJ2-7; V gene: TRBV11-2; D gene: NA; clone size: NA; CDR3 length: 14; CDR3 protein: CASSLNDFPYEQYF; CDR3 DNA: TGTGCCAGCAGCTTAAATGACTTCCCCTACGAGCAGTACTTC
J gene: TRBJ2-1; V gene: TRBV4-3; D gene: NA; clone size: NA; CDR3 length: 15; CDR3 protein: CASSLTRSSYNEQFF; CDR3 DNA: TGCGCCAGCAGCCTGACTCGGAGCTCCTACAATGAGCAGTTCTTC
J gene: TRBJ2-7; V gene: TRBV2; D gene: TRBD1; clone size: NA; CDR3 length: 15; CDR3 protein: CASSEAQGAAGEQYF; CDR3 DNA: TGTGCCAGCAGTGAGGCGCAGGGGGCGGCTGGCGAGCAGTACTTC
J gene: TRBJ1-4; V gene: TRBV30; D gene: TRBD1; clone size: NA; CDR3 length: 13; CDR3 protein: CAWSTGGYEKLFF; CDR3 DNA: TGTGCCTGGAGCACAGGGGGATATGAAAAACTGTTTTTT
J gene: TRBJ1-3; V gene: TRBV7-9; D gene: NA; clone size: NA; CDR3 length: 17; CDR3 protein: CASSPPAEGGTGNTIYF; CDR3 DNA: TGTGCCAGCAGCCCGCCCGCGGAAGGGGGAACTGGAAACACCATATATTTT
J gene: TRBJ2-5; V gene: TRBV19; D gene: TRBD1; clone size: NA; CDR3 length: 16; CDR3 protein: CASSIDHAGGLETQYF; CDR3 DNA: TGTGCCAGTAGTATAGATCACGCAGGGGGCCTCGAGACCCAGTACTTC
J gene: TRBJ2-3; V gene: TRBV30; D gene: NA; clone size: NA; CDR3 length: 12; CDR3 protein: CAWSVLEDTQYF; CDR3 DNA: TGTGCCTGGAGTGTACTCGAGGATACGCAGTATTTT
J gene: TRBJ2-2; V gene: TRBV7-8; D gene: NA; clone size: NA; CDR3 length: 16; CDR3 protein: CASSAPGLLNTGELFF; CDR3 DNA: TGTGCCAGCAGCGCCCCGGGACTCCTCAACACCGGGGAGCTGTTTTTT
J gene: TRBJ1-2; V gene: TRBV6-6; D gene: TRBD1; clone size: NA; CDR3 length: 13; CDR3 protein: CASSIQGNYGYTF; CDR3 DNA: TGTGCCAGCAGCATACAGGGGAACTATGGCTACACCTTC
J gene: TRBJ2-7; V gene: TRBV6-5; D gene: NA; clone size: NA; CDR3 length: 13; CDR3 protein: CASSYRQDYEQYF; CDR3 DNA: TGTGCCAGCAGTTACCGACAGGACTACGAGCAGTACTTC
J gene: TRBJ2-1; V gene: TRBV10-2; D gene: TRBD2; clone size: NA; CDR3 length: 11; CDR3 protein: CATQLANEQFF; CDR3 DNA: TGCGCCACCCAACTAGCGAATGAGCAGTTCTTC
J gene: TRBJ1-2; V gene: TRBV6-5; D gene: NA; clone size: NA; CDR3 length: 15; CDR3 protein: CASSPYADSNYGYTF; CDR3 DNA: TGTGCCAGCAGTCCCTACGCGGATTCTAACTATGGCTACACCTTC
J gene: TRBJ2-5; V gene: TRBV29-1; D gene: NA; clone size: NA; CDR3 length: 13; CDR3 protein: CSVVGRGQETQYF; CDR3 DNA: TGCAGCGTTGTGGGTAGAGGCCAAGAGACCCAGTACTTC
J gene: TRBJ1-3; V gene: TRBV5-1; D gene: NA; clone size: NA; CDR3 length: 13; CDR3 protein: CASSFPGERTIYF; CDR3 DNA: TGCGCCAGCAGCTTTCCAGGGGAGCGCACCATATATTTT
J gene: TRBJ1-4; V gene: TRBV28; D gene: TRBD1; clone size: once; CDR3 length: 15; CDR3 protein: CASRWDSGIDEKLLF; CDR3 DNA: TGTGCCAGCAGGTGGGACAGTGGGATAGATGAAAAACTGCTTTTT
J gene: TRBJ2-3; V gene: TRBV7-2; D gene: NA; clone size: NA; CDR3 length: 13; CDR3 protein: CASSFWGVDTQYF; CDR3 DNA: TGTGCCAGCAGCTTTTGGGGGGTAGATACGCAGTATTTT
J gene: TRBJ2-7; V gene: TRBV5-1; D gene: TRBD1; clone size: NA; CDR3 length: 14; CDR3 protein: CASSLGQGIYEQYF; CDR3 DNA: TGCGCCAGCAGCCTGGGACAGGGGATCTACGAGCAGTACTTC
J gene: TRBJ1-4; V gene: TRBV19; D gene: NA; clone size: NA; CDR3 length: 13; CDR3 protein: CASSMEGNEKLFF; CDR3 DNA: TGTGCCAGTAGTATGGAGGGTAATGAAAAACTGTTTTTT
J gene: TRBJ1-2; V gene: TRBV7-2; D gene: NA; clone size: NA; CDR3 length: 15; CDR3 protein: CASSLGLARNYGYTF; CDR3 DNA: TGTGCCAGCAGCTTAGGGCTGGCACGCAACTATGGCTACACCTTC
J gene: TRBJ1-6; V gene: TRBV13; D gene: TRBD1; clone size: NA; CDR3 length: 15; CDR3 protein: CASSPRDRGDSPLHF; CDR3 DNA: TGTGCCAGCAGCCCCCGGGACAGGGGTGATTCACCCCTCCACTTT